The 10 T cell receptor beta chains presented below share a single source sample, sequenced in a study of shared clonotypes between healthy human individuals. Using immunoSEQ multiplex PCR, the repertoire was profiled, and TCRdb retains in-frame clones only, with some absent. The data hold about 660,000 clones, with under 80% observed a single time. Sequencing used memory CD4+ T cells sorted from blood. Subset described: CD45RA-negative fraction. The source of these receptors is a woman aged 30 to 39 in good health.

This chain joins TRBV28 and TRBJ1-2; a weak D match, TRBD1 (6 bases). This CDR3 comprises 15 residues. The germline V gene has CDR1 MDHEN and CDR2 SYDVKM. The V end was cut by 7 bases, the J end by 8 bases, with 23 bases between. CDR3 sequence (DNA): TGTGCCAGCACTCCAAGCGACGGGCAGGGGAGGGGCTACACCTTC. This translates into CASTPSDGQGRGYTF.

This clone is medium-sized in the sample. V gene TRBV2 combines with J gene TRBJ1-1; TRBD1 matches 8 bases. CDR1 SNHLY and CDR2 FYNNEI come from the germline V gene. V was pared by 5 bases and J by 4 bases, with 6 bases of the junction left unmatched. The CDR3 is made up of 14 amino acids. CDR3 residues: CASSTTGVVTEAFF. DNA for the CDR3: TGTGCCAGCAGTACGACAGGGGTCGTCACTGAAGCTTTCTTT.

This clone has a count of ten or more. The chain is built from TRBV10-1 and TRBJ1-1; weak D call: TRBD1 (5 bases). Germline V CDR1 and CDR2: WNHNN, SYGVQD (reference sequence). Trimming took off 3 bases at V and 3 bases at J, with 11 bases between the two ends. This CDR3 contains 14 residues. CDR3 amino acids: CASSDGGMYTEAFF. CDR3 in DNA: TGCGCCAGCAGTGATGGGGGGATGTACACTGAAGCTTTCTTT.

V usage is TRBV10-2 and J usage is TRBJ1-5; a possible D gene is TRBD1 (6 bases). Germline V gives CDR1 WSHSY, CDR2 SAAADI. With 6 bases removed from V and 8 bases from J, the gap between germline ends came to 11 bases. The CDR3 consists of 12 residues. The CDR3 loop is CASSGDIKPQHF. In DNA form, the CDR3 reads TGCGCCAGCAGCGGGGACATCAAGCCCCAGCATTTT.

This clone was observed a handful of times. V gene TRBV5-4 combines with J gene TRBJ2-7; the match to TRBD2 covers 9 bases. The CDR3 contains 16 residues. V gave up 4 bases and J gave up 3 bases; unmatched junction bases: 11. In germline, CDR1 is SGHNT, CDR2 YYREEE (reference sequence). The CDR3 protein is CASSRPAAGGSYEQYF. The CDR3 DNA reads TGTGCCAGCAGCAGACCTGCGGCGGGAGGGAGCTACGAGCAGTACTTC.

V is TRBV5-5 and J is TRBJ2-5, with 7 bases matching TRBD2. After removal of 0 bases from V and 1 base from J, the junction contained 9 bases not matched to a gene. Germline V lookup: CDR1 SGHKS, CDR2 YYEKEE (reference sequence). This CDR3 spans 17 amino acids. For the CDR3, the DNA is TGTGCCAGCAGCTTGGGAAGCCTAGCGGAGCTCCAAGAGACCCAGTACTTC. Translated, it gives CASSLGSLAELQETQYF.

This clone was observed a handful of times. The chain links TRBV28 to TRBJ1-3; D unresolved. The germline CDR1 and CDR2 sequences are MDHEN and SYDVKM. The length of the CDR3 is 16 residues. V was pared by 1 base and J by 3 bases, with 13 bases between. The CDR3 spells CASSLSQKSFGNTIYF. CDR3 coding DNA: TGTGCCAGCAGTTTATCCCAAAAGTCGTTTGGAAACACCATATATTTT.

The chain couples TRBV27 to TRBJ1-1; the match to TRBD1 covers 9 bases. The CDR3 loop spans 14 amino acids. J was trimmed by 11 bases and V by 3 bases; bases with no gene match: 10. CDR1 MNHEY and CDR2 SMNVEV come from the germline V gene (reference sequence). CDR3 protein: CASSFVGTGRPAFF. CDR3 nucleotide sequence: TGTGCCAGCAGTTTTGTCGGGACAGGGAGGCCCGCTTTCTTT.

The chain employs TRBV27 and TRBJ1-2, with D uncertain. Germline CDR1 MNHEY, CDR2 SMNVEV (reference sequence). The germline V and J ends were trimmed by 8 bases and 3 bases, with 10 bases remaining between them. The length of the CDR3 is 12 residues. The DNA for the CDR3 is TGTGCCAGCCCCGGGAGAGACTATGGCTACACCTTC. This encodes CASPGRDYGYTF.

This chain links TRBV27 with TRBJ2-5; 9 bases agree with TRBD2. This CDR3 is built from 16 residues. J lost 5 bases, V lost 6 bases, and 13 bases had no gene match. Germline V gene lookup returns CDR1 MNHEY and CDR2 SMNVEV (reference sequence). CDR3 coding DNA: TGTGCCAGCAGATCGTCTAGCGGGAAGGGAGGGGAGACCCAGTACTTC. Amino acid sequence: CASRSSSGKGGETQYF.